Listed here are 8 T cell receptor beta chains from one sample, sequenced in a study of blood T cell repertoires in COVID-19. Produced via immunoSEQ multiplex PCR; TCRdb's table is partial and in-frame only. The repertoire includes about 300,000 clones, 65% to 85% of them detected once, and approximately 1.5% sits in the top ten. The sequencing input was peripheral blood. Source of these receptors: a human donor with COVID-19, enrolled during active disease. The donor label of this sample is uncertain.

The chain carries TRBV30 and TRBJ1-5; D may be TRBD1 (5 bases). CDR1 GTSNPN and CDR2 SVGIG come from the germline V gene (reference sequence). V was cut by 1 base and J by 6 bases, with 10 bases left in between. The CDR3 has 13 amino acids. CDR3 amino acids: CAWSAGGGQPQHF. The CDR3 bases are TGTGCCTGGAGTGCTGGGGGGGGTCAGCCCCAGCATTTT.

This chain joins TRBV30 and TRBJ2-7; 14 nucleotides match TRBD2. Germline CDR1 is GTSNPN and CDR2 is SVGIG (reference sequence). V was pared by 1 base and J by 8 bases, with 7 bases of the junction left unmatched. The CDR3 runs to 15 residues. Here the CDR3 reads CAWSDGTSGSLQQYF. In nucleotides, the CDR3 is TGTGCCTGGAGTGATGGGACTAGCGGGAGTTTACAGCAGTACTTC.

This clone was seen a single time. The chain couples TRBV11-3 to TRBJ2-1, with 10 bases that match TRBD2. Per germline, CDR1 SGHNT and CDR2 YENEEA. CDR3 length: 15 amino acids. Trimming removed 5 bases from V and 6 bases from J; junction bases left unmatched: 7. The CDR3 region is CASSQTSGTRNEQFF. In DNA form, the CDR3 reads TGTGCCAGCAGCCAAACTAGCGGGACGCGCAATGAGCAGTTCTTC.

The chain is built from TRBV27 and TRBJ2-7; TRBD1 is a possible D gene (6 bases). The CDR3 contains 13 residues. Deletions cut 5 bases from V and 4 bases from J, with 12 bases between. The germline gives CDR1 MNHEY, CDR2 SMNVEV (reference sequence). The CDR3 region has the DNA TGTGCCAGCAGTACAGGGCCTAGTTACGAGCAGTACTTC. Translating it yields CASSTGPSYEQYF.

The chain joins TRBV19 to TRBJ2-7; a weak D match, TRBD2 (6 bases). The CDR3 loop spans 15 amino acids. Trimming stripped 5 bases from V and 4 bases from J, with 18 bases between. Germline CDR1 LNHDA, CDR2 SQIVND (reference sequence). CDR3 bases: TGTGCCAGTAGTCTAGCGTCCTCACCGAGATACGAGCAGTACTTC. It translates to CASSLASSPRYEQYF.

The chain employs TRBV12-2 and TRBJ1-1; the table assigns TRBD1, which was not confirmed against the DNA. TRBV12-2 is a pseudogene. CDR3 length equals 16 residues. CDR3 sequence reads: CASRPSAGTHHTEAFF. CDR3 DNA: TGTGCAAGTCGCCCAAGCGCCGGGACACATCATACTGAAGCTTTCTTT.

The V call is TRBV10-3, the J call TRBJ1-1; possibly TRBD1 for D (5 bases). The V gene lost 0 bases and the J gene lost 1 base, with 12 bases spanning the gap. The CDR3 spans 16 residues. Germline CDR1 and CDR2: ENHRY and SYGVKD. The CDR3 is CAISESGGAENTEAFF. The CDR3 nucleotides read TGTGCCATCAGTGAGTCGGGAGGGGCGGAGAACACTGAAGCTTTCTTT.

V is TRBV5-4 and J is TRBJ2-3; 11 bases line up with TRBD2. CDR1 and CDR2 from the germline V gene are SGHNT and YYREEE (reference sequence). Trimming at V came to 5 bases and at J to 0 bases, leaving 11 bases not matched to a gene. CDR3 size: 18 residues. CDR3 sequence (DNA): TGTGCCAGCAGTCCGGGACTAGCGGAGGGAGGGAGCACAGATACGCAGTATTTT. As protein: CASSPGLAEGGSTDTQYF.